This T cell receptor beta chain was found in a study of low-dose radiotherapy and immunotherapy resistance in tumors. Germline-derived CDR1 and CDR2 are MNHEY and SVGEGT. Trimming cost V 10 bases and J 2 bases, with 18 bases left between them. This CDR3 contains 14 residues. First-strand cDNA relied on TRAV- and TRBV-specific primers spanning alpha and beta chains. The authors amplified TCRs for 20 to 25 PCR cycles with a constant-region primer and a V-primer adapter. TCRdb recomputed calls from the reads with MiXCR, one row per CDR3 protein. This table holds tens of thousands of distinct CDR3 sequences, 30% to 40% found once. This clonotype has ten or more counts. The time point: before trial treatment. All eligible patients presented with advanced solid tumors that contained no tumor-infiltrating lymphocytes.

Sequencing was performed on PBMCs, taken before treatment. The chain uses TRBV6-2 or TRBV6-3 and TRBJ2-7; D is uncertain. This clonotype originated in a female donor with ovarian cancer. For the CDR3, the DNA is TGTGCCACGGGCGGTCACAGTCCCCCCTACGAGCAGTACTTC. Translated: CATGGHSPPYEQYF.